This TCR beta chain was obtained from a study of human T cells and chemical hapten exposure. In this sample, this clonotype turned up many times. This CDR3 contains 14 residues. Trimming cost V 6 bases and J 5 bases, with 17 bases left between them. The germline V gene encodes CDR1 MDHEN and CDR2 SYDVKM. Time point specified: patch test 1, 2 weeks after DPC sensitization. Treatment indicated: therapeutic diphenylcyclopropenone sensitization with weekly scalp DPC. Each CDR3 protein gets one entry after TCRdb re-called the RACE reads with MiXCR. The table includes approximately 340,000 distinct CDR3 sequences, about 7% detected once.

This receptor was identified in a woman younger than 35 with alopecia areata. Some clones in this sample may be carry-over from other donors' samples. The chain links TRBV28 to TRBJ2-7; a weak D match, TRBD1 (5 bases). Sequencing used whole blood, obtained in connection with sensitization to the hapten diphenylcyclopropenone (DPC). DNA for the CDR3: TGTGCCAGCAGACCCCAGGGAAAACAAAACGAGCAGTACTTC. It is translated as CASRPQGKQNEQYF.